Shown below are 23 T cell receptor beta chains from a single sample sequenced in a study of cytomegalovirus exposure and HLA in healthy donors. PCR amplification relied on 60 Vbeta primers (plus 13 Jbeta primers). Sequencing used immunoSEQ multiplex PCR; TCRdb keeps in-frame clones, though not all of them. This table has a few hundred thousand clones, roughly 80% appearing once. The sequenced sample consisted of PBMCs. Receptor source: a man aged 35 to 55 in good health and CMV-seronegative.

The chain recombines TRBV6-6 with TRBJ1-2, with 7 bases lining up with TRBD1. J gave up 2 bases and V 9 bases, and 9 bases lay outside the gene matches. Germline V gives CDR1 MNHNY, CDR2 SVGAGI (reference sequence). This CDR3 has 14 residues. CDR3: CASTSRQGNYGYTF. CDR3 sequence (DNA): TGTGCCAGTACCTCACGACAGGGCAACTATGGCTACACCTTC.

The rearrangement links TRBV6-1 to TRBJ2-3; D perhaps matches TRBD2 (6 bases). The germline CDR1 and CDR2 sequences are MNHNS and SASEGT. The CDR3 extends over 13 amino acids. V was cut by 7 bases and J by 7 bases, with 15 bases left in between. The CDR3: CASNGRGRNTQYF. The CDR3 nucleotides read TGTGCCAGCAACGGGAGAGGGAGGAATACGCAGTATTTT.

V and J are TRBV19 and TRBJ1-5; D is perhaps TRBD1 (6 bases). V shed 2 bases and J shed 2 bases, with 10 bases lying between them. The CDR3 consists of 15 residues. The V gene's germline CDR1 is LNHDA and CDR2 SQIVND (reference sequence). This CDR3 reads CASSIPRGGNQPQHF. DNA for the CDR3: TGTGCCAGTAGTATACCCAGGGGAGGCAATCAGCCCCAGCATTTT.

The V and J genes are TRBV28 and TRBJ1-1; tentatively, D is TRBD1 (5 bases). Germline loops: CDR1 MDHEN, CDR2 SYDVKM. Trimming left V 5 bases short and J 5 bases short, with 9 bases between. The CDR3 totals 12 residues. The CDR3 sequence: CASSGTKTEAFF. As DNA, the CDR3 is TGTGCCAGCAGTGGGACTAAGACTGAAGCTTTCTTT.

The chain has TRBV18 and TRBJ1-1; D call uncertain. CDR3 length: 13 amino acids. Looked up from germline, CDR1 is KGHSH and CDR2 is LQKENI. V was pared by 3 bases and J by 3 bases, with 8 bases between. CDR3: CASSPGRDTEAFF. DNA of the CDR3: TGTGCCAGCTCACCGGGGAGGGACACTGAAGCTTTCTTT.

CDR3 DNA: TGTGCCAGCAGTTTGCTACCCCAGGGGAGTACCGGGGAGCTGTTTTTT. Protein sequence: CASSLLPQGSTGELFF. J is TRBJ2-2 and V is TRBV28; weak D call: TRBD1 (6 bases). The CDR3 runs to 16 residues. Germline lookup yields CDR1 MDHEN and CDR2 SYDVKM. Trimming left V 3 bases short and J 5 bases short, with 16 bases between.

This clone was detected once. CDR3 sequence: CASSASFRENWGSPLHF. CDR3 DNA sequence: TGTGCCAGCAGCGCATCATTCCGGGAGAACTGGGGTTCACCCCTCCACTTT. The chain links TRBV7-8 to TRBJ1-6; D gene unclear. Germline loops: CDR1 SGHVS, CDR2 FQNEAQ. Trimming left V 5 bases short and J 9 bases short, with 23 bases between. The CDR3 contains 17 residues.

The chain couples TRBV5-1 to TRBJ2-7; 8 bases agree with TRBD2. Germline V gives CDR1 SGHRS, CDR2 YFSETQ. This CDR3 region has 18 residues. Trimming at V came to 1 base and at J to 3 bases, leaving 15 bases not matched to a gene. The CDR3 DNA reads TGCGCCAGCAGCTTGTGGGCTAGCGGGCAAGGAAGACACTACGAGCAGTACTTC. This codes for CASSLWASGQGRHYEQYF.

The chain uses TRBV15 and TRBJ1-2; possibly TRBD1 for D (6 bases). From germline, CDR1 is LNHNV and CDR2 YYDKDF (reference sequence). V was cut by 0 bases and J by 8 bases, with 13 bases left in between. CDR3 length: 14 amino acids. The CDR3 protein is CATSRDSQGGGYTF. Written as DNA, the CDR3 is TGTGCCACCAGCAGAGACTCACAGGGTGGCGGCTACACCTTC.

The chain joins TRBV5-8 to TRBJ2-5, with D maybe TRBD1 (6 bases). There are 14 residues in the CDR3. Per the germline V gene, CDR1 is SGHTS and CDR2 is YDEGEE. V was clipped by 4 bases and J by 6 bases, with 16 bases between them. DNA of the CDR3: TGTGCCAGCAGCGTTTCCACAGGGACGAAGACCCAGTACTTC. Encoded protein: CASSVSTGTKTQYF.

The chain has TRBV4-2 and TRBJ2-5; no firm D call. Per the germline V gene, CDR1 is LGHNA and CDR2 is YNFKEQ. CDR3 size: 15 residues. Trimming stripped 6 bases from V and 2 bases from J, with 16 bases between. The CDR3 is CASSRITQSQETQYF. The CDR3 bases are TGTGCCAGCAGTAGGATCACACAGAGTCAAGAGACCCAGTACTTC.

The V call is TRBV30, the J call TRBJ1-5; 9 positions match TRBD1. The CDR3 length is 15 residues. The junction had 11 bases not matched to a gene; V was cut back by 4 bases and J by 7 bases. Germline-derived CDR1 and CDR2 are GTSNPN and SVGIG (reference sequence). CDR3 protein: CAWTNPTGGRQPQHF. CDR3 DNA sequence: TGTGCCTGGACCAATCCGACAGGGGGGAGACAGCCCCAGCATTTT.

The rearrangement uses TRBV7-8 and TRBJ1-3; a possible D gene is TRBD1 (6 bases). The CDR3 is made up of 18 amino acids. Trimming stripped 2 bases from V and 0 bases from J, with 17 bases between. CDR1 is SGHVS and CDR2 is FQNEAQ in the germline V gene. CDR3 sequence reads: CASSLYRALGNSGNTIYF. CDR3 DNA: TGTGCCAGCAGCTTATACAGGGCCCTGGGGAACTCTGGAAACACCATATATTTT.

This chain joins TRBV18 and TRBJ1-4, with no clear D. The germline V and J ends were trimmed by 6 bases and 1 base, with 12 bases remaining between them. Germline CDR1 reads KGHSH; CDR2 reads LQKENI. CDR3 size: 15 residues. The CDR3 region is CASSPRPGTNEKLFF. Here the CDR3 DNA reads TGTGCCAGCTCGCCCCGTCCGGGAACTAATGAAAAACTGTTTTTT.

The CDR3 sequence: CASSPTTGTYNEQFF. In nucleotides, the CDR3 is TGTGCCAGCAGCCCTACGACAGGGACCTACAATGAGCAGTTCTTC. The rearrangement links TRBV5-4 to TRBJ2-1; 7 bases map to TRBD1. Unmatched junction bases numbered 6, after V lost 4 bases and J lost 2 bases. The germline gives CDR1 SGHNT, CDR2 YYREEE (reference sequence). The CDR3 has 15 amino acids.

The V and J genes are TRBV19 and TRBJ1-6; 7 bases line up with TRBD1. Germline V CDR1 and CDR2: LNHDA, SQIVND (reference sequence). Unmatched junction bases numbered 6, after V lost 4 bases and J lost 0 bases. The CDR3 spans 17 residues. As DNA, the CDR3 is TGTGCCAGTAGTAACCGGGACAGTAGCTCCTATAATTCACCCCTCCACTTT. Protein sequence: CASSNRDSSSYNSPLHF.

The chain is built from TRBV7-2 and TRBJ2-3; no reliable D call. CDR3 length equals 13 residues. Germline CDR1 is SGHTA and CDR2 is FQGNSA. V lost 4 bases and J lost 4, with 9 bases in between. The CDR3 DNA reads TGTGCCAGCAGCTCCGATTACTCAGATACGCAGTATTTT. Amino acid sequence: CASSSDYSDTQYF.

This clone was picked up one time. The gene calls are TRBV2 and TRBJ1-2, with 9 bases fitting TRBD1. The germline V gene encodes CDR1 SNHLY and CDR2 FYNNEI. The CDR3 spans 15 residues. V dropped 2 bases and J dropped 5; count of bases not matched to a gene: 6. Here the CDR3 reads CASSERKTGGYGYTF. The CDR3 DNA sequence: TGTGCCAGCAGTGAACGGAAGACAGGGGGGTATGGCTACACCTTC.

The genes are TRBV29-1 and TRBJ2-5; TRBD2 is a possible D gene (7 bases). The ends were cut back, 3 bases at V and 2 bases at J, with 13 bases in the middle. In germline, CDR1 is SQVTM, CDR2 ANQGSEA. This CDR3 contains 14 residues. CDR3 DNA sequence: TGCAGCGTTGATCGCGGGGGCCGGCAAGAGACCCAGTACTTC. Translated: CSVDRGGRQETQYF.

The chain recombines TRBV30 with TRBJ2-7; no clear D gene. From germline, CDR1 is GTSNPN and CDR2 SVGIG (reference sequence). The CDR3 extends over 13 amino acids. Trimming removed 0 bases from V and 2 bases from J, with 8 bases in between. The CDR3 here is CAWSVQSPYEQYF. Written as DNA, the CDR3 is TGTGCCTGGAGTGTACAATCCCCCTACGAGCAGTACTTC.

This chain joins TRBV30 and TRBJ2-3, with D possibly matching TRBD1 (6 bases). The CDR3 spans 12 residues. Germline V gene data show CDR1 as GTSNPN and CDR2 as SVGIG (reference sequence). V was trimmed by 1 base and J by 6 bases, leaving 8 bases between them. The CDR3 here is CAWSAGADTQYF. As DNA, the CDR3 is TGTGCCTGGAGTGCAGGGGCCGATACGCAGTATTTT.

The chain employs TRBV6-1 and TRBJ1-6; 7 positions match TRBD1. Germline loops: CDR1 MNHNS, CDR2 SASEGT. The CDR3 sequence is 13 residues long. V lost 9 bases and J lost 6; bases outside the gene matches: 5. CDR3 amino acids: CASRTGINSPLHF. CDR3 nucleotide sequence: TGTGCCAGTAGGACAGGAATTAATTCACCCCTCCACTTT.

This chain uses TRBV6-6 with TRBJ2-2, with a possible D match to TRBD2 (5 bases). This CDR3 comprises 13 residues. V was trimmed by 6 bases and J by 4 bases, leaving 9 bases between them. CDR1 is MNHNY, CDR2 SVGAGI, per germline (reference sequence). The CDR3 sequence is CASSSGSTGELFF. CDR3 nucleotides: TGTGCCAGCAGCTCGGGGAGCACCGGGGAGCTGTTTTTT.